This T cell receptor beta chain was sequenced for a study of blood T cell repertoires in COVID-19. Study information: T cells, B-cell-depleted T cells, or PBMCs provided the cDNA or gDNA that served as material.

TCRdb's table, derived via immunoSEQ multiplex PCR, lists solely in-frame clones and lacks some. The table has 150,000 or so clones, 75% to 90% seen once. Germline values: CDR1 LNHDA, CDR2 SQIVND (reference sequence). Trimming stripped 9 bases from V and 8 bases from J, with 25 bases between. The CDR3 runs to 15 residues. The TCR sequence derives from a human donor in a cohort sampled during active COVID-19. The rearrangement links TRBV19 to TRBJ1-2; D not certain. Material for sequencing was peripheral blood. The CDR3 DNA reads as TGTGCCAGATGCACGGGATCGCCGCCCGGCGGCGGCTACACCTTC. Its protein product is CARCTGSPPGGGYTF.